Following are 8 T cell receptor beta chains from one sample sequenced in a study of blood T cells in healthy people across ages (dated by TCRdb to the mid-2010s). The method behind the library was 5' RACE. The instrument given in TCRdb is Illumina HiSeq 2500. A second roughly 6 to 12 cycle PCR used a sample-barcoded 5' primer and a J-beta primer mix. TCRdb handled the public reads itself, with Q25 trimming in fastp and clone calling in MiXCR, and kept productive beta chains. Rows matching on CDR3 protein sequence are summarized as one entry with the most common DNA and genes. This sample comprises about 970,000 distinct CDR3 sequences, roughly half of them detected only once. Over 20% of the sample is taken by the ten largest. Specimen: blood. The receptors here all came from a woman aged 55-70 years in good health.

This chain uses TRBV18 with TRBJ1-4; TRBD1 is a possible D gene (5 bases). CDR1 is KGHSH and CDR2 is LQKENI in the germline V gene. V gave up 0 bases and J gave up 8 bases, with 16 bases separating them. The CDR3 spans 16 residues. CDR3 DNA sequence: TGTGCCAGCTCACCACCTCTTCCAGGGAATGGAGAAAAACTGTTTTTT. Translated, it gives CASSPPLPGNGEKLFF.

This chain links TRBV6-1 with TRBJ2-3; a weak D match, TRBD2 (5 bases). Germline V gives CDR1 MNHNS, CDR2 SASEGT. The CDR3 runs 17 residues. V lost 0 bases and J 2 bases, leaving 15 bases between the germline ends. CDR3 protein: CASSEAPLVRSTDTQYF. CDR3 nucleotide sequence: TGTGCCAGCAGTGAAGCGCCACTAGTGAGATCCACAGATACGCAGTATTTT.

The table lists this clonotype with a few counts. Written as DNA, the CDR3 is TGTGCCAGCAGGAAGAACAGGGGTCGAGAAGAGACCCAGTACTTC. As protein: CASRKNRGREETQYF. The V call is TRBV2, the J call TRBJ2-5; 7 positions match TRBD1. This CDR3 is built from 15 residues. Germline-derived CDR1 and CDR2 are SNHLY and FYNNEI. The J segment lost 3 bases and the V segment lost 6 bases, leaving 10 bases of the junction unmatched.

This clonotype was counted only a few times. The rearrangement uses TRBV9 and TRBJ2-1, with a possible D match to TRBD2 (5 bases). This CDR3 is 12 amino acids long. V shed 2 bases and J shed 8 bases, with 8 bases lying between them. Germline CDR1 SGDLS, CDR2 YYNGEE. This CDR3 is CASSVSVHEQFF. The DNA of the CDR3 is TGTGCCAGCAGCGTTAGCGTGCATGAGCAGTTCTTC. Combining the CDR3 with reference TRBV9 and TRBJ2-1 gives the whole variable domain DSGVTQTPKHLITATGQRVTLRCSPRSGDLSVYWYQQSLDQGLQFLIQYYNGEERAKGNILERFSAQQFPDLHSELNLSSLELGDSALYFCASSVSVHEQFFGPGTRLTVL.

The chain uses TRBV12-3 or TRBV12-4 and TRBJ2-5; TRBD2 might be the D (5 bases). Trimming pared 1 base from V and 1 base from J, leaving 10 bases between. This CDR3 comprises 15 residues. CDR3 sequence (DNA): TGTGCCAGCAGTTTAGGGTTCGGACTCCAAGAGACCCAGTACTTC. The encoded protein is CASSLGFGLQETQYF.

The V gene is TRBV20-1, the J gene TRBJ1-5; weak D call: TRBD1 (5 bases). Germline V gene sequence: CDR1 DFQATT, CDR2 SNEGSKA (reference sequence). Trimming cost V 0 bases and J 2 bases, with 11 bases left between them. The CDR3 loop spans 15 amino acids. As DNA, the CDR3 is TGCAGTGCTAGAGAGCAGGGTAGAGGCAATCAGCCCCAGCATTTT. Protein sequence: CSAREQGRGNQPQHF.

This clonotype was observed a handful of times. V is TRBV4-2 and J is TRBJ2-1, with a possible D match to TRBD2 (5 bases). CDR1 is LGHNA, CDR2 YNFKEQ, per germline. The CDR3 is 12 residues long. V was pared by 4 bases and J by 7 bases, with 8 bases between. The CDR3 region is CASSPLGNEQFF. CDR3 sequence (DNA): TGTGCCAGCAGCCCACTAGGGAATGAGCAGTTCTTC.

This clonotype was seen a single time. The J gene is TRBJ1-5, the V gene TRBV28, with D perhaps matching TRBD1 (6 bases). Germline V gene lookup returns CDR1 MDHEN and CDR2 SYDVKM. CDR3 length: 12 amino acids. CDR3 loop: CAGGEGHQPQHF. In DNA, the CDR3 is TGTGCGGGGGGCGAGGGCCATCAGCCCCAGCATTTT.